These T cell receptor beta chains were read from a single sample in a study of blood T cells in healthy people across ages. TCRdb re-analysed the 5' RACE reads in MiXCR, keeping a single row per CDR3 protein. The table lists about 1.8 million distinct CDR3 sequences, 49% of them singletons. The sequenced sample was blood. Receptor source: a woman in her thirties or forties in good health. Both conserved end residues are part of each CDR3. The order of the fields is D gene, V gene, clone size, J gene, CDR3 protein, CDR3 DNA. A D gene is named only where the DNA matches it firmly. A row's size may be missing; if present it is once, few, many or a size class.

TRBD1	TRBV7-2	-	TRBJ1-4	CACSTRGLNEKLFF	TGTGCCTGCAGCACCAGGGGGCTTAATGAAAAACTGTTTTTT
TRBD2	TRBV20-1	few	TRBJ2-1	CSARPTAGRDRLFSYNEQFF	TGCAGTGCTAGACCTACCGCGGGGAGGGATCGTCTCTTCTCCTACAATGAGCAGTTCTTC
TRBD1	TRBV2	-	TRBJ2-5	CATLGQGQETQYF	TGTGCCACCCTAGGACAGGGACAAGAGACCCAGTACTTC
TRBD1	TRBV5-1	few	TRBJ2-1	CASSTGQGSVSYNEQFF	TGCGCCAGCAGCACGGGACAGGGGTCCGTCTCCTACAATGAGCAGTTCTTC
-	TRBV25-1	-	TRBJ2-1	CASSDFVPEQFF	TGTGCCAGCAGTGATTTTGTACCTGAGCAGTTCTTC
-	TRBV20-1	-	TRBJ1-5	CSARGVQGGGNQPQHF	TGCAGTGCTAGAGGAGTACAGGGAGGCGGCAATCAGCCCCAGCATTTT
TRBD2	TRBV20-1	-	TRBJ2-1	CSARAGGPGNEQFF	TGCAGTGCTAGAGCGGGGGGGCCGGGAAATGAGCAGTTCTTC
-	TRBV20-1	-	TRBJ2-5	CSASVVRGETQYF	TGCAGTGCTAGTGTGGTCAGGGGAGAGACCCAGTACTTC
TRBD1	TRBV7-9	-	TRBJ1-2	CASSLAGGRDGYTF	TGTGCCAGCAGCTTAGCAGGGGGCAGAGATGGCTACACCTTC
-	TRBV5-4	-	TRBJ2-4	CASSSEMGNIQYF	TGTGCCAGCAGCTCTGAGATGGGTAACATTCAGTACTTC
-	TRBV6-1	once	TRBJ1-6	CASSEVGRGYNSPLHF	TGTGCCAGCAGTGAAGTCGGCCGGGGGTATAATTCACCCCTCCACTTT
-	TRBV7-6	few	TRBJ1-2	CASSLSGARRVTYYGYTF	TGTGCCAGCAGCTTGTCCGGGGCCCGGAGAGTTACCTACTATGGCTACACCTTC
-	TRBV11-3	few	TRBJ2-3	CASSAGGADTQYF	TGTGCCAGCAGCGCCGGAGGGGCAGATACGCAGTATTTT
-	TRBV29-1	-	TRBJ2-1	CSGFRNNERFF	TGCAGCGGATTTAGGAACAATGAGCGGTTCTTC
-	TRBV25-1	-	TRBJ2-7	CASSGWGSDEQYF	TGTGCCAGCAGTGGGTGGGGGTCCGACGAGCAGTACTTC
TRBD2	TRBV10-3	few	TRBJ2-1	CAIKAPAGGYNEQFF	TGTGCCATCAAAGCCCCTGCGGGGGGGTACAATGAGCAGTTCTTC
-	TRBV24-1	-	TRBJ2-5	CATSDLRKQYF	TGTGCCACCAGTGATTTGCGCAAGCAGTACTTC
TRBD1	TRBV27	-	TRBJ1-5	CASSYRDRVQPQHF	TGTGCCAGCAGTTACCGGGACAGGGTTCAGCCCCAGCATTTT
TRBD1	TRBV9	-	TRBJ2-5	CASSVEGQGWQETQYF	TGTGCCAGCAGCGTAGAGGGACAGGGGTGGCAAGAGACCCAGTACTTC
-	TRBV5-1	-	TRBJ1-1	CASRASQSKNTEAFF	TGCGCCAGCAGGGCATCCCAGTCGAAGAACACTGAAGCTTTCTTT
-	TRBV6-5	-	TRBJ2-5	CASRPLGHAEETQYF	TGTGCCAGCAGACCACTTGGACACGCCGAAGAGACCCAGTACTTC
-	TRBV6-2/TRBV6-3	once	TRBJ1-1	CASSFTGSAEAFF	TGTGCCAGCAGTTTTACAGGGTCGGCTGAAGCTTTCTTT
-	TRBV12-3/TRBV12-4	few	TRBJ2-3	CASTEETDTQYF	TGTGCCAGCACCGAGGAAACAGATACGCAGTATTTT
-	TRBV27	-	TRBJ2-7	CASKLGRSSYEQYF	TGTGCCAGCAAGTTAGGTCGAAGCTCCTACGAGCAGTACTTC
TRBD1	TRBV3-1	few	TRBJ2-1	CASSQALRGNEQFF	TGTGCCAGCAGCCAAGCCCTCAGGGGGAATGAGCAGTTCTTC